This T cell receptor beta chain was sequenced during a study of T cells in Graves' hyperthyroidism and ophthalmopathy. The CDR3 regions of TCR beta were amplified from RNA transcripts. TCR CDR3 regions were first amplified by RT-PCR with HTBI primers. TCRdb recomputed calls from the multiplex PCR reads with MiXCR, one row per CDR3 protein. The sample has some 530,000 distinct CDR3 sequences, less than 25% seen once. Regarding this clonotype: Its antigen is still unknown.

The CDR3 is 14 residues long. CDR1 and CDR2 from the germline V gene are MNHNS and SASEGT. Trimming removed 2 bases from V and 6 bases from J; junction bases left unmatched: 7. Study-wide points: Ophthalmopathy was told apart from stable hyperthyroidism by a 13 V-J model.

Clinical symptoms, serum thyroxine, TRAb, thyroid ultrasound and orbital computed tomography established diagnosis. This sequence originates from a woman aged 70-85 years with Graves' ophthalmopathy. The chain uses TRBV6-1 and TRBJ2-7; TRBD2 agrees at 7 bases. Material for sequencing was blood. The DNA for the CDR3 is TGTGCCAGCAGTGAACAAAGCGGGACGATCGAGCAGTACTTC. It codes for CASSEQSGTIEQYF.